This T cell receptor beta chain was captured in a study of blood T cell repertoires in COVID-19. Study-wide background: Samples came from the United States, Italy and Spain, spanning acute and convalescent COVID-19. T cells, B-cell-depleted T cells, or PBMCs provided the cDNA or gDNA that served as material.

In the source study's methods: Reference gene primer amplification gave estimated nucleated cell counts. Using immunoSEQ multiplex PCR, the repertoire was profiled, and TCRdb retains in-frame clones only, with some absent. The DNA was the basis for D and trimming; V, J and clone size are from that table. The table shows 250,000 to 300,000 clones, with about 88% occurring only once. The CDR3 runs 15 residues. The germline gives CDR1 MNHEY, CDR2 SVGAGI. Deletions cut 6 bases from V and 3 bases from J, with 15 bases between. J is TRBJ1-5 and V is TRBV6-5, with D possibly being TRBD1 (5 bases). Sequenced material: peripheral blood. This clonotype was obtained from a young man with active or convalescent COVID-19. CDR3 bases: TGTGCCAGCAGCTCCGCGGAAGGGGACAATCAGCCCCAGCATTTT. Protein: CASSSAEGDNQPQHF.